This T cell receptor beta chain comes out of a study of CD4 T cells in relation to SARS-CoV-2 and coronaviruses. Background on the study: The HLA restriction of the shared crossreactive spike epitopes was mapped. Notes on the study in general: No crossreactivity against non-spike viral proteins was tested here.

Before the COVID-19 pandemic, during about 2010-2018, CD4+ T cells were taken from unexposed donors. Germline V gene data show CDR1 as SGHRS and CDR2 as YFSETQ. The length of the CDR3 is 14 residues. Trimming pared 0 bases from V and 7 bases from J, leaving 13 bases between. Notes on this clone: Its antigen remains unidentified.

Naive and memory CD4+ T cell DNA was deep-sequenced without culture. Measured with immunoSEQ multiplex PCR; TCRdb has only the in-frame clones, and not every one. The sample includes about 68,000 clones, 93% of them seen just once. This TCR was sampled from a human donor in good health. The sample comprised naive CD4+ T cells from PBMCs. Stated subset: naive CD4+ T cells isolated by negative enrichment. V usage is TRBV5-1 and J usage is TRBJ1-1; the D gene is possibly TRBD1 (6 bases). CDR3 bases: TGCGCCAGCAGCTTGGCGTCGGGGGGGCGTGAAGCTTTCTTT. It translates to CASSLASGGREAFF. The full variable domain, rest sourced from reference TRBV5-1 and TRBJ1-1, is KAGVTQTPRYLIKTRGQQVTLSCSPISGHRSVSWYQQTPGQGLQFLFEYFSETQRNKGNFPGRFSGRQFSNSRSEMNVSTLELGDSALYLCASSLASGGREAFFGQGTRLTVV.